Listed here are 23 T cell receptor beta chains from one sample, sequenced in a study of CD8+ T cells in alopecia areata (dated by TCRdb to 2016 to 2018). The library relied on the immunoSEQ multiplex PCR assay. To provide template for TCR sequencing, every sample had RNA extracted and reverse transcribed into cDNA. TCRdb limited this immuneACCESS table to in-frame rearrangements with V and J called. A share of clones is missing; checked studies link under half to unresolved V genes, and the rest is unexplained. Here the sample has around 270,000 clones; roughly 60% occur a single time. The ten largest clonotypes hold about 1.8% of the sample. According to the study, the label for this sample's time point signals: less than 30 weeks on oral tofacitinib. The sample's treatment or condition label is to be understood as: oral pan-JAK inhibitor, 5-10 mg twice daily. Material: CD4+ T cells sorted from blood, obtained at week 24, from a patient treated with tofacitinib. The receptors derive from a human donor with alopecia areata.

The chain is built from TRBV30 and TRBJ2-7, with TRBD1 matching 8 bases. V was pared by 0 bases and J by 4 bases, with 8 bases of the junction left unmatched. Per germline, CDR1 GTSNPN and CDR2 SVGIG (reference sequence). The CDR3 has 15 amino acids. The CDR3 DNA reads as TGTGCCTGGAGTGTAACCCTTGGACAGGGATACGAGCAGTACTTC. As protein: CAWSVTLGQGYEQYF.

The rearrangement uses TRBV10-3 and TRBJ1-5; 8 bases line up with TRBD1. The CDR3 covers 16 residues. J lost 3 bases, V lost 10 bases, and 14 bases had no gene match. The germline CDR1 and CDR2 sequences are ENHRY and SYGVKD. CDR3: CASTLDREPTNQPQHF. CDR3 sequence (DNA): TGTGCCAGCACTCTGGACAGGGAGCCTACCAATCAGCCCCAGCATTTT.

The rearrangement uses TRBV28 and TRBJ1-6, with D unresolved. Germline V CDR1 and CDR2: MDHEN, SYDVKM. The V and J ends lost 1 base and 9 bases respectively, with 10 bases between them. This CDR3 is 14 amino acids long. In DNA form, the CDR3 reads TGTGCCAGCAGTTTATCGTCAGGTCGTTCACCCCTCCACTTT. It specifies CASSLSSGRSPLHF.

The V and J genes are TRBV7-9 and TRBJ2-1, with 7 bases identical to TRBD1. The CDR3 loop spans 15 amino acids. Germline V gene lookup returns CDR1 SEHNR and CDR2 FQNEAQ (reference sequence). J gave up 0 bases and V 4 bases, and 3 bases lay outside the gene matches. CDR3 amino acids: CASSSRQGSYNEQFF. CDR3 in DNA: TGTGCCAGCAGCTCCCGACAGGGCTCCTACAATGAGCAGTTCTTC.

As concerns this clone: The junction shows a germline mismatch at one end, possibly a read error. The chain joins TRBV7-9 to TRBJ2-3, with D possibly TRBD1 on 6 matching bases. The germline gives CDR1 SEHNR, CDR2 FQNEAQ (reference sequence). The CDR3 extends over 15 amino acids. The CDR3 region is CASILASGGTDTQYF. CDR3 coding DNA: TGTGCCAGCATCTTAGCGTCAGGGGGCACAGATACGCAGTATTTT.

CDR3 protein: CASSDPAGGGNQPQHF. CDR3 DNA sequence: TGTGCCAGCAGTGACCCGGCGGGGGGCGGCAATCAGCCCCAGCATTTT. V usage is TRBV2 and J usage is TRBJ1-5; perhaps TRBD1 as D (6 bases). V was cut by 3 bases and J by 2 bases, with 14 bases left in between. This CDR3 is 16 amino acids long. Per the germline V gene, CDR1 is SNHLY and CDR2 is FYNNEI.

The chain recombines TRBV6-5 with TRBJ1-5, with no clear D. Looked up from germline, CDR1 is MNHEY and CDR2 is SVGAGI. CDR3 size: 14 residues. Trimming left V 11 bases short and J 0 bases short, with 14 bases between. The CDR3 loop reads CASRADYSNQPQHF. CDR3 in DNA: TGTGCCTCCCGTGCGGATTATAGCAATCAGCCCCAGCATTTT.

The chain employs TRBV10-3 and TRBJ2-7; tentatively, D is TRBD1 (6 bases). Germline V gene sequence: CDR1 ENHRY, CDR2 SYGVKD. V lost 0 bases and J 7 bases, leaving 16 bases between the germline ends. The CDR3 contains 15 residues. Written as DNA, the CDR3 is TGTGCCATCAGTGAGTCCGGACAGTCCAGAAGGGAGCAGTACTTC. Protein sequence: CAISESGQSRREQYF.

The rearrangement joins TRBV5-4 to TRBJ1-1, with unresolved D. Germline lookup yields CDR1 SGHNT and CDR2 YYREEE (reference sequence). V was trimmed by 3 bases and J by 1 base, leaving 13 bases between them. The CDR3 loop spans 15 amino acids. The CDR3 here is CASSSDSMRNTEAFF. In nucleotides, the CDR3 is TGTGCCAGCAGCTCAGATTCTATGAGGAACACTGAAGCTTTCTTT.

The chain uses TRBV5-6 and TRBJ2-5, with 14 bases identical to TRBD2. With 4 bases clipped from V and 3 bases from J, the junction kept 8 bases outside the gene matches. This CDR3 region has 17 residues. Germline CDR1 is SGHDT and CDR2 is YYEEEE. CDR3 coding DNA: TGTGCCAGCAGCCCCGGACTAGCGGGGGGTATCGAAGAGACCCAGTACTTC. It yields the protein CASSPGLAGGIEETQYF. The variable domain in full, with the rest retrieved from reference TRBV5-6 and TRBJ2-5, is DAGVTQSPTHLIKTRGQQVTLRCSPKSGHDTVSWYQQALGQGPQFIFQYYEEEERQRGNFPDRFSGHQFPNYSSELNVNALLLGDSALYLCASSPGLAGGIEETQYFGPGTRLLVL.

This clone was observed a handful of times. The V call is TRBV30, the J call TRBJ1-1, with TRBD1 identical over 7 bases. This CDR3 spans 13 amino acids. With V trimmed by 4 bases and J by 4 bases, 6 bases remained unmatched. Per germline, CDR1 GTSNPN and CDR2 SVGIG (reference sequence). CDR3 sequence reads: CAWTRQGPTEAFF. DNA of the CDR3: TGTGCCTGGACCCGACAGGGTCCCACTGAAGCTTTCTTT. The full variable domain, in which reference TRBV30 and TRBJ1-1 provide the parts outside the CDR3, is SQTIHQWPATLVQPVGSPLSLECTVEGTSNPNLYWYRQAAGRGLQLLFYSVGIGQISSEVPQNLSASRPQDRQFILSSKKLLLSDSGFYLCAWTRQGPTEAFFGQGTRLTVV.

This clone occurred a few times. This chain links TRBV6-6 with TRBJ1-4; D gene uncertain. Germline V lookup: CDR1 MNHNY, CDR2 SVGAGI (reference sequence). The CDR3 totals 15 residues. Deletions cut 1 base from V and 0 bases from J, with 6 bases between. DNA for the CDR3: TGTGCCAGCAGTTACTTGCCGGCAACTAATGAAAAACTGTTTTTT. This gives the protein CASSYLPATNEKLFF.

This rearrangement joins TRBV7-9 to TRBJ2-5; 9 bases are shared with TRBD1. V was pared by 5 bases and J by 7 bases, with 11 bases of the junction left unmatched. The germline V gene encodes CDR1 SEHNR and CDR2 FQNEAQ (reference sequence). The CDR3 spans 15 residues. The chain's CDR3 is CASSPQTGGFGTQYF. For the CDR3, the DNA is TGTGCCAGCAGCCCTCAGACAGGGGGGTTTGGGACCCAGTACTTC.

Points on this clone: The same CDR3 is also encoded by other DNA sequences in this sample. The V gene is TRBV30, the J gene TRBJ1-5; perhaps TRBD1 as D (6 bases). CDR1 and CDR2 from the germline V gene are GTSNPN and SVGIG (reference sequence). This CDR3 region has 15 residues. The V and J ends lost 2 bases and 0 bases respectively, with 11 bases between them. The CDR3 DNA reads TGTGCCTGGAGTCGGACAGATCTTAGCAATCAGCCCCAGCATTTT. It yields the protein CAWSRTDLSNQPQHF.

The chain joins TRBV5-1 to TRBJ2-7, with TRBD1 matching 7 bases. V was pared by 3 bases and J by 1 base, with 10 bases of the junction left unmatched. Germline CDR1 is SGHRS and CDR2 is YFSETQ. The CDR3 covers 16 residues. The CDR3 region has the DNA TGCGCCAGCAGCTCCCCGGCCGGGACAGATTCCTACGAGCAGTACTTC. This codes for CASSSPAGTDSYEQYF.

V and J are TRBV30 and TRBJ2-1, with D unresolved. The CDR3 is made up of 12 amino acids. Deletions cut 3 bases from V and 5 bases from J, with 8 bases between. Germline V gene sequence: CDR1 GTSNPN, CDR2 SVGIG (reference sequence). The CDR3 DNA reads TGTGCCTGGAGAGGCCTAAACAATGAGCAGTTCTTC. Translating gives CAWRGLNNEQFF.

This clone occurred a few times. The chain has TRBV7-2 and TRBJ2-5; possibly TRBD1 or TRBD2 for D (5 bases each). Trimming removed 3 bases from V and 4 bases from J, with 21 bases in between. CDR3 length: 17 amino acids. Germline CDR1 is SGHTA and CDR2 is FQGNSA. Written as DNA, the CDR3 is TGTGCCAGCAGCTTGAGGGGTGTGAGCATCCTGCCAGAGACCCAGTACTTC. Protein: CASSLRGVSILPETQYF. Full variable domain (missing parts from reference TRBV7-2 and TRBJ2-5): GAGVSQSPSNKVTEKGKDVELRCDPISGHTALYWYRQSLGQGLEFLIYFQGNSAPDKSGLPSDRFSAERTGGSVSTLTIQRTQQEDSAVYLCASSLRGVSILPETQYFGPGTRLLVL.

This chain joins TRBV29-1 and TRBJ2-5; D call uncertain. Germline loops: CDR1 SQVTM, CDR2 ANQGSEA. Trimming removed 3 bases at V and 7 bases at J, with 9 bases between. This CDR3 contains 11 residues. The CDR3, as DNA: TGCAGCGTTGAGAGTCCGGGGACCCAGTACTTC. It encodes CSVESPGTQYF.

The chain's CDR3 is CASSSQGLAEAFF. As DNA, the CDR3 is TGTGCCAGCAGCTCTCAGGGTCTAGCTGAAGCTTTCTTT. V is TRBV7-9 and J is TRBJ1-1, with a weak D call TRBD1 (5 bases). Germline V lookup: CDR1 SEHNR, CDR2 FQNEAQ (reference sequence). V shed 4 bases and J shed 6 bases, with 12 bases lying between them. The CDR3 sequence is 13 residues long. The full variable domain, completed using reference TRBV7-9 and TRBJ1-1, is DTGVSQNPRHKITKRGQNVTFRCDPISEHNRLYWYRQTLGQGPEFLTYFQNEAQLEKSRLLSDRFSAERPKGSFSTLEIQRTEQGDSAMYLCASSSQGLAEAFFGQGTRLTVV.

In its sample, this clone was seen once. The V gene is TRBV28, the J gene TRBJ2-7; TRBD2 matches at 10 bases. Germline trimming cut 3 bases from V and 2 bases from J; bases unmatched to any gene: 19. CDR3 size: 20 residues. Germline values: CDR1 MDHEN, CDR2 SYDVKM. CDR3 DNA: TGTGCCAGCAGTTTGTTCGGAGCGGGGGGGCTCCGTACTTTCCCCTACGAGCAGTACTTC. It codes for CASSLFGAGGLRTFPYEQYF.

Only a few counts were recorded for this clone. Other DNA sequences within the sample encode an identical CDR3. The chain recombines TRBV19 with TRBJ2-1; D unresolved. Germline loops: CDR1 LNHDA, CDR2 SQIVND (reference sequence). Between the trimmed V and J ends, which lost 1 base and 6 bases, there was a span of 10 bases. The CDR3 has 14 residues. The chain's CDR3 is CASSIGQDRNEQFF. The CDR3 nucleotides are TGTGCCAGTAGTATAGGGCAGGACCGCAATGAGCAGTTCTTC.

CDR3 protein: CASSQEVAISTDTQYF. In DNA, the CDR3 is TGCGCCAGCAGCCAAGAGGTAGCAATAAGCACAGATACGCAGTATTTT. The chain employs TRBV4-1 and TRBJ2-3, with D uncertain. This CDR3 comprises 16 residues. Germline values: CDR1 MGHRA, CDR2 YSYEKL. V was clipped by 0 bases and J by 0 bases, with 10 bases between them.

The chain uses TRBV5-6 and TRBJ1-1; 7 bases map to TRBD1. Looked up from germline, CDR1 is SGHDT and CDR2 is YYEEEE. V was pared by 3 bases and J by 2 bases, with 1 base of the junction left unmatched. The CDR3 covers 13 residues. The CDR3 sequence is CASSYRGNTEAFF. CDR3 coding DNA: TGTGCCAGCAGCTACAGGGGAAACACTGAAGCTTTCTTT.